The sequence of this T cell receptor (beta chain) was determined in a study of cytomegalovirus exposure and HLA in healthy donors listed by TCRdb under 2017. Study-wide context: An earlier analysis of several hundred of the donors reported about 250 Gb of sequence data and some 120 million unique TCR beta sequences from some 180 million T cells. An early release that covered 500 to 800 HLA-typed donors contained around 300 gigabases of sequencing data and tens of millions of unique TCR sequences. Of the 398 genotyped donors, approximately 83% fell in the genetic ancestry cluster associated with self-reported Caucasian donors. The aim of the study was to test whether cataloging public T cell receptors could identify signatures of past pathogen exposure. Using immunosequencing, the study profiled T cell repertoires from roughly 650 subjects and related those repertoires to cytomegalovirus serostatus. Besides the first cohort of about 730 subjects, a separate validation cohort made up of 120 different subjects was used. To predict cytomegalovirus infection status, the study brought together high-throughput TCR immunosequencing, statistical association of individual TCRs with disease status, and machine learning. In a later analysis, previously published TCR beta repertoires from 666 donors were re-analyzed and high-resolution HLA genotyping was added so that TCR occurrence patterns could be studied. The later analysis used no new phenotypic data to find candidate immune exposures, relying instead on TCR beta sequences and their occurrence across donors. An earlier analysis of 500 to 650 of the donors applied high-throughput TCR beta sequencing to assess whether each TCR beta V gene segment acted as functional or pseudogenic. Donor age, sex, ethnicity and CMV serostatus were compiled together with the repertoire data. In a later genetic analysis, genome-wide SNP genotypes for about three fifths of the roughly 670 donors were used, and that subset was treated as a discovery cohort. All discovery cohort repertoires had been generated using a single sequencing platform. HLA typing included class I and class II loci at four-digit resolution. Typing coverage differed by locus: A, B, C, DRB1 and DQB1 were typed in roughly 620-630 donors, DQA1 in 522, DPA1 in 600 to 610, and DPB1 in around 490. Several DR-DQ haplotypes were handled as single units for association and clustering because linkage in the cohort was strong. Among about 360 genotyped donors of the cohort, an average of approximately 230,000 unique TCR beta nucleotide sequences were sequenced per donor, roughly 18% of them non-productive. The paper as a whole reports these results and caveats: A later analysis associated 16,951 TCR beta sequences with specific HLA alleles at a false discovery rate of 0.05. In both the original and validation cohorts, the classifier was reported to diagnose cytomegalovirus status with high specificity and sensitivity. A later analysis reported that several top co-occurrence clusters appeared linked to parvovirus B19, influenza, CMV and Epstein-Barr virus. A later analysis found that HLA-associated TCR beta chains were more clonally expanded and had lower generation probabilities than equally common non-associated chains. Most CMV-associated TCR beta chains appeared to be HLA-restricted in a later analysis, and the HLA associations seemed to be driven largely by CMV exposure. The authors suggested that the approach could potentially be generalized to other disease states and immunological phenotypes. The study gave a list of 150 to 200 TCR beta chains associated with cytomegalovirus. Because HLA typing was missing for some donors at each locus, association tests included only the typed subset. While some public TCRs were present in many individuals, most TCR sequences turned up only very rarely across donors. When HLA alleles, especially DR and DQ, strongly co-occurred, TCR associations were difficult to assign to individual alleles. In a later analysis, the rate of TCR association differed among HLA loci, with DRB1 alleles having the most associated TCRs and HLA-C alleles having the fewest. Linkage disequilibrium might explain the correlated functional status among segregating V segments, but an unknown experimental factor could not be ruled out. In an earlier analysis of approximately 590 of the donors, most TCR beta V segments appeared in productive rearrangements about 87% or about 30% of the time, broadly matching IMGT annotations. In a later genetic analysis, fewer N-insertions in productive TCRs were reported among donors in an Asian-associated ancestry cluster than the roughly 710-donor mean. A further reported finding was that TCR beta sequences accurately predicted the HLA-A and HLA-B alleles for most subjects in the first cohort. The presence/absence analyses assumed that sequencing depth was roughly uniform across donors, and that assumption may not be true. Because the 87-base-pair reads could not distinguish some IMGT-functional V segments, including TRBV6-2 and TRBV6-3, those segments were excluded. A group of highly shared sequence variants was considered likely to be a technical artifact of the sequencing pipeline. Because counts were too low, around 17 rarely observed V segments, including chromosome 9 orphons, were left out of the earlier analysis of 587 of the donors. In a later genetic analysis, a missense DCLRE1C variant was associated with V-gene and J-gene trimming of TCR beta chains, and the association was replicated in an independent cohort. CMV serostatus was the only immune exposure information available for the cohort. This cohort had only TCR beta chains sequenced, and the lack of alpha or paired-chain data limited which features could be detected. In vitro tests confirmed that a few of the cytomegalovirus-associated TCR beta chains recognize cytomegalovirus antigens.

In regard to this clone: Its antigen is not yet known. No much larger clone exists at a distance of one base, and base qualities are not known.

To prepare the library, the immunoSEQ multiplex PCR assay was applied. For the multiplex PCR, a mixture combining 60 forward primers for TCR Vbeta segments and 13 reverse primers for TCR Jbeta segments was used. The CDR3 region of rearranged TCR beta genes was amplified from genomic DNA by a multiplex PCR assay. The Illumina HiSeq System was used to sequence the amplified TCR beta libraries as 87-base-pair reads. Per the authors' processing: Across the 500 to 700 repertoires, a later analysis counted approximately 75 million unique TCR beta chains, roughly 11 million of which were shared by at least two donors. To remove PCR and sequencing errors, raw reads were error-corrected and collapsed into unique sequences using a nearest-neighbor algorithm that merged closely related sequences. To assign V, D and J gene segments, CDR3 sequences were aligned to IMGT reference sequences. For a sequence to be retained, at least a six-nucleotide match to both a V gene segment and a J gene segment was required. Rearrangements were classified as productive when the CDR3 lacked stop codons and remained in frame with V and J, and all other rearrangements were classified as non-productive. Following IMGT convention, CDR3 was defined as the stretch from the second conserved V-encoded cysteine to the conserved J-encoded phenylalanine. In an earlier analysis of approximately 590 of the donors, sequences lacking an unambiguous match to a single V gene segment were excluded. In an earlier analysis of roughly 600 of the donors, a V segment was called functional when productive rearrangements were above 56.7%, and segregating when the standard deviation between donors exceeded 5%. To diagnose cytomegalovirus status from the catalog of TCR beta chain sequences, a statistical classification framework was built. In a later analysis, TCR nucleotide sequences were compared against IMGT/GENE-DB human TR gene sequences so that V and J genes could be assigned. In a later analysis, CDR3 sequences and most-parsimonious VDJ recombination scenarios were assigned using the TCRdist pipeline. A later analysis defined each TCR beta chain by its CDR3 amino acid sequence plus V-gene family, and excluded reads lacking a unique V-gene family. To address suspected cross-contamination and a sequencing artifact, a later analysis removed 550 to 750 highly shared, low-generation-probability nucleotide sequences. In a later analysis, a clonal expansion index for each public chain was calculated from normalized within-repertoire ranks of inferred template counts. A later analysis computed generation probabilities with a VDJ recombination model fitted to out-of-frame rearrangements, and checked the results against IGoR. In a later analysis, hypergeometric tests were used to score TCR-TCR, TCR-HLA and TCR-CMV co-occurrence, with a repertoire-size bias correction applied to TCR pairs. In a later analysis, false discovery rates were estimated by permuting HLA or CMV assignments 20 times. In a later analysis, co-occurring TCRs were grouped with DBSCAN, and TCRdist sequence similarity was added when clustering was performed within HLA-allele-positive subsets. Repertoires with fewer than 30,000 or more than 120,000 public chains were left out of co-occurrence clustering, as were five repertoires with anomalous nucleotide sharing. As stored in TCRdb, this immuneACCESS dataset retains in-frame rearrangements with V and J assigned. A fraction of the clones does not appear; measured against another copy, unresolved V genes explain less than half of the discrepancy, and the remainder lacks a known reason. The V and J calls and clone size were taken over from that table, and D and trimming were inferred from the DNA. This sample lists 150,000 or so clones; 80% were detected once. The ten largest clones add up to 5.6% of the sample.

In total, more than 500 healthy bone marrow donors made up the cohort. Cohort members were all nominally healthy when sampled, although unrecorded immune exposures were likely present. The donor was CMV seropositive and was included in the group of 300 or so seropositive cohort members. Each donor provided a peripheral blood sample, and peripheral blood mononuclear cells were used for TCR beta sequencing. Genomic DNA extraction from the blood cell samples was performed with the Qiagen DNeasy Blood Extraction Kit. Measured from the cysteine to the phenylalanine, the CDR3 is 13 residues long. CDR3 DNA is the only sequence kept; it has 39 bases, read in frame from the first base. The germline V gene encodes CDR1 LNHNV and CDR2 YYDKDF (reference sequence). Trimming at the junction amounts to 1 base on V and 5 bases on J, and the germline ends lie 8 bases apart.

The specimen sequenced was PBMCs. This sequence uses TRBV15 and TRBJ1-2; TRBD1 is a weak D gene call, 6 bases matching. The TCR originated in a woman aged 40 to 55 in good health and CMV-seropositive. The CDR3 corresponds to CATSRGGQYGYTF. The DNA sequence is given as TGTGCCACCAGCAGAGGTGGACAGTATGGCTACACCTTC.